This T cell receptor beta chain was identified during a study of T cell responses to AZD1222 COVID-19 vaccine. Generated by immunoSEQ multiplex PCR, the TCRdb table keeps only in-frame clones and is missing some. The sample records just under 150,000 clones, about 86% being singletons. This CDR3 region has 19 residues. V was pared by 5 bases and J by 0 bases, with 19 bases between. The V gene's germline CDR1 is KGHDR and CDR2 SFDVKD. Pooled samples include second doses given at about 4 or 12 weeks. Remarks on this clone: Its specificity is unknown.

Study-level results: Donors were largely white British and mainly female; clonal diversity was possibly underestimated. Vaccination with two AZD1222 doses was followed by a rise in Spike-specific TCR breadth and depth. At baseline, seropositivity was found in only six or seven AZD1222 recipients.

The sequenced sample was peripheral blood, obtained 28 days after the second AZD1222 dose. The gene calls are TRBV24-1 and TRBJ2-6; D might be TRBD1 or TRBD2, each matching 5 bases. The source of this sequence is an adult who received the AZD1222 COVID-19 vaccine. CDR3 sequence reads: CATSGPEGRENSGANVLTF. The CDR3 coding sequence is TGTGCCACCAGTGGACCTGAGGGCAGGGAAAACTCTGGGGCCAACGTCCTGACTTTC.